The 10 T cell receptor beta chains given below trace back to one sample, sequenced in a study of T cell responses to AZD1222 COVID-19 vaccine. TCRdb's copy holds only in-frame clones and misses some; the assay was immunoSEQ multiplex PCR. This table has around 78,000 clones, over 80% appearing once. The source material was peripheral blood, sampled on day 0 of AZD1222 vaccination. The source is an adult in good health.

Written as DNA, the CDR3 is TGTGCCAGCAGCTTTCGGGGGCTAATAGAGCAGTACTTC. It encodes CASSFRGLIEQYF. The chain carries TRBV11-2 and TRBJ2-7; D could derive from TRBD1 or TRBD2 (6 bases each). Per the germline V gene, CDR1 is SGHAT and CDR2 is FQNNGV. The V end was cut by 3 bases, the J end by 7 bases, with 13 bases between. This CDR3 has 13 amino acids.

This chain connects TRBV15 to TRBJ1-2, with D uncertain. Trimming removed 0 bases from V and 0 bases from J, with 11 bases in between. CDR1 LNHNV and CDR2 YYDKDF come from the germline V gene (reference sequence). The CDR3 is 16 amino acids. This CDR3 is CATSRDLAGTNYGYTF. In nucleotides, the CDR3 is TGTGCCACCAGCAGAGATCTTGCAGGAACTAACTATGGCTACACCTTC.

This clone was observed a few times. The CDR3 loop is CASSLSGGATYNEQFF. CDR3 in DNA: TGCGCCAGCAGCCTTTCCGGCGGGGCGACCTACAATGAGCAGTTCTTC. The gene calls are TRBV5-1 and TRBJ2-1, with D maybe TRBD2 (6 bases). The germline V gene has CDR1 SGHRS and CDR2 YFSETQ. V lost 4 bases to trimming and J lost 2 bases, with 16 bases between them. The length of the CDR3 is 16 residues.

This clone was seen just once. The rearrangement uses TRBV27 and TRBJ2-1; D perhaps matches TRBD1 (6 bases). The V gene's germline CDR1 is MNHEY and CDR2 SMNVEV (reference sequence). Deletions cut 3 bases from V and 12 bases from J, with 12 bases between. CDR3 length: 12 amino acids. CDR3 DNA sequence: TGTGCCAGCAGTTTTAGCCGAGGGGGGCAGTTCTTC. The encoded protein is CASSFSRGGQFF.

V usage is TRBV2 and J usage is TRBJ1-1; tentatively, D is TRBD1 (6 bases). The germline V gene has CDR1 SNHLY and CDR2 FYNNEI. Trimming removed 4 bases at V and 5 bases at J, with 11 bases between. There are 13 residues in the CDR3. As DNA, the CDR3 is TGTGCCAGCAGTGGGGGGCGTAATACTGAAGCTTTCTTT. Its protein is CASSGGRNTEAFF.

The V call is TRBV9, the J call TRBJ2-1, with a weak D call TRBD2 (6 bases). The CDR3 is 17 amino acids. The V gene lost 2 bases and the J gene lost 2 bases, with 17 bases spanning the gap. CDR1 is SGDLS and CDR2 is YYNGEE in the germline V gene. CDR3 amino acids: CASSVGGGASAYNEQFF. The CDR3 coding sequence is TGTGCCAGCAGCGTGGGGGGTGGGGCTAGCGCCTACAATGAGCAGTTCTTC.

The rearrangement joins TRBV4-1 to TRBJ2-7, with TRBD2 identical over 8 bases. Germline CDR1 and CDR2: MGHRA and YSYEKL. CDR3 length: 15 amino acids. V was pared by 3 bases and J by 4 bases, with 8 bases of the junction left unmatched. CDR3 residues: CASSQLTSALYEQYF. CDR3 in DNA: TGCGCCAGCAGCCAGCTGACTAGCGCTTTATACGAGCAGTACTTC.

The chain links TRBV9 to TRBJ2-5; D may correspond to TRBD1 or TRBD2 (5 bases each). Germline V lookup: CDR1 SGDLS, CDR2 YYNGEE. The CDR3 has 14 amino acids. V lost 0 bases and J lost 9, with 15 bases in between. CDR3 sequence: CASSVGSGPAPQYF. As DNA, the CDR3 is TGTGCCAGCAGCGTAGGGTCGGGGCCGGCCCCCCAGTACTTC. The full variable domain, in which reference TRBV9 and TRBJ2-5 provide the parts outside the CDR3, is DSGVTQTPKHLITATGQRVTLRCSPRSGDLSVYWYQQSLDQGLQFLIQYYNGEERAKGNILERFSAQQFPDLHSELNLSSLELGDSALYFCASSVGSGPAPQYFGPGTRLLVL.

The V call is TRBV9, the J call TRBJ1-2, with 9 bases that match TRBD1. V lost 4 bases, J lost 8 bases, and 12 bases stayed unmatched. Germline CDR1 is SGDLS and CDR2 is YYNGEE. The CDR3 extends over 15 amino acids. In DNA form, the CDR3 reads TGTGCCAGCAGCCCGCAAACAGGGGGCGCACAAGGCTACACCTTC. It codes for CASSPQTGGAQGYTF. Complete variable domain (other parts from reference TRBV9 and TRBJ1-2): DSGVTQTPKHLITATGQRVTLRCSPRSGDLSVYWYQQSLDQGLQFLIQYYNGEERAKGNILERFSAQQFPDLHSELNLSSLELGDSALYFCASSPQTGGAQGYTFGSGTRLTVV.

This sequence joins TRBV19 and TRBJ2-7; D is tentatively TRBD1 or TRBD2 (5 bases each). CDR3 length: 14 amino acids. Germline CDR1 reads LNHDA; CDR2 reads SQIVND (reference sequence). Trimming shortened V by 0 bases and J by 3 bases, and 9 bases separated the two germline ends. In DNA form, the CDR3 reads TGTGCCAGTAGTATAGAGGGGGAAAGCTACGAGCAGTACTTC. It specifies CASSIEGESYEQYF.